The next 3 T cell receptor beta chains were all read from a single sample in a study of blood T cells in healthy people across ages. For the second PCR, which ran for roughly 6 to 12 cycles, a sample-barcoded 5' primer and a J-beta primer mix were used. TCRdb re-called the 5' RACE reads with MiXCR, one entry per CDR3 protein. The table records roughly 930,000 distinct CDR3 sequences, approximately 49% of them present only once. The sample taken for sequencing was blood. These receptors were taken from a man younger than 45 in good health.

The chain joins TRBV6-5 to TRBJ2-2; 9 bases are shared with TRBD2. The CDR3 totals 15 residues. V dropped 5 bases and J dropped 5; count of bases not matched to a gene: 6. Germline CDR1 and CDR2: MNHEY and SVGAGI. The CDR3 region has the DNA TGTGCCAGCAGTGGAAGCGGGGGGAAAACCGGGGAGCTGTTTTTT. Encoded protein: CASSGSGGKTGELFF.

The chain links TRBV6-5 to TRBJ2-6, with D tentatively TRBD1 (6 bases). From germline, CDR1 is MNHEY and CDR2 SVGAGI. This CDR3 has 20 amino acids. The V gene lost 0 bases and the J gene lost 0 bases, with 18 bases spanning the gap. The CDR3 nucleotides read TGTGCCAGCAGTTACTCTAACCTCAGGGGCAGAGACTCTGGGGCCAACGTCCTGACTTTC. Residues: CASSYSNLRGRDSGANVLTF.

This clonotype was counted between two and nine times. J is TRBJ2-5 and V is TRBV7-9; no firm D call. Between the trimmed V and J ends, which lost 7 bases and 5 bases, there was a span of 11 bases. The CDR3 is made up of 12 amino acids. CDR1 and CDR2 from the germline V gene are SEHNR and FQNEAQ (reference sequence). CDR3 in amino acids: CASKWLAETQYF. The CDR3 DNA reads TGTGCCAGCAAATGGCTGGCCGAGACCCAGTACTTC. Together with reference TRBV7-9 and TRBJ2-5, the CDR3 gives the full variable domain: DTGVSQNPRHKITKRGQNVTFRCDPISEHNRLYWYRQTLGQGPEFLTYFQNEAQLEKSRLLSDRFSAERPKGSFSTLEIQRTEQGDSAMYLCASKWLAETQYFGPGTRLLVL.